This T cell receptor beta chain was identified in a study of blood T cells in healthy people across ages. Primers used in a second PCR of roughly 6 to 11 cycles were a sample-barcoded 5' primer and a J-beta primer mix. TCRdb passed the 5' RACE reads through MiXCR, listing each CDR3 protein once. The top ten clones hold less than 9.5% of a sample with about 1.7 million distinct CDR3 sequences, 28% of them seen once. A word on this clonotype: Given the absence of the conserved phenylalanine or tryptophan at the CDR3 end, a read error is likely.

This CDR3 is built from 15 residues. Per germline, CDR1 SQVTM and CDR2 ANQGSEA. With 6 bases removed from V and 0 bases from J, the gap between germline ends came to 17 bases. This chain connects TRBV29-1 to TRBJ1-2; D is possibly TRBD1 (5 bases). The material sequenced was blood. The sequence was collected from a woman in her twenties or thirties in good health. CDR3 loop: CSVQAQQVANYGYTL. The CDR3 nucleotides read TGCAGCGTACAGGCTCAGCAGGTGGCTAACTATGGCTACACCTTA.